The next 12 T cell receptor beta chains were all read from a single sample in a study of vaccination and CD4 T cells after COVID-19. The assay that was used to sequence DNA from cultured CD4+ T cells was the Oncomine TCR Beta short-read assay. TCRdb recomputed calls from the PCR reads with MiXCR, one row per CDR3 protein. Of approximately 22,000 distinct CDR3 sequences listed, 42% are singletons. These TCRs' antigens remain unknown. Time point here: late sampling 161 to 241 days after vaccination in three convalescent patients. Treatment described: roughly 10-day PBMC culture with coronavirus spike peptide pools or control peptides (ViraFEST assay). This specimen consisted of CD4+ T cells from blood, cultured in vitro, obtained about 7 months after SARS-CoV-2 vaccination. These TCRs come from a human donor who had recovered from COVID-19.

V usage is TRBV7-9 and J usage is TRBJ2-1; TRBD2 might be the D (6 bases). The V gene lost 6 bases and the J gene lost 8 bases, with 20 bases spanning the gap. Germline values: CDR1 SEHNR, CDR2 FQNEAQ (reference sequence). The CDR3 has 15 amino acids. The CDR3 coding sequence is TGTGCCAGCAGAAGGAGGGCTTCGACTATGGATGAGCAGTTCTTC. Translation gives CASRRRASTMDEQFF.

The J gene is TRBJ2-1, the V gene TRBV20-1; 12 nucleotides match TRBD2. V shed 3 bases and J 1 base; nucleotides not matched to a gene: 10. This CDR3 spans 18 amino acids. Per the germline V gene, CDR1 is DFQATT and CDR2 is SNEGSKA (reference sequence). CDR3 protein: CSASSRTSGTSSYNEQFF. DNA of the CDR3: TGCAGTGCTAGTTCTAGGACTAGCGGGACCTCATCCTACAATGAGCAGTTCTTC.

The rearrangement links TRBV18 to TRBJ1-5; D unresolved. This CDR3 spans 14 amino acids. V lost 4 bases and J 5 bases, leaving 12 bases between the germline ends. CDR1 is KGHSH, CDR2 LQKENI, per germline. CDR3 sequence: CASSRLREDQPQHF. The CDR3 coding sequence is TGTGCCAGCTCACGGCTTCGGGAAGATCAGCCCCAGCATTTT.

J is TRBJ1-1 and V is TRBV6-1; 8 bases line up with TRBD1. The trim removed 8 bases at V and 3 bases at J, leaving 8 bases unmatched. Germline V CDR1 and CDR2: MNHNS, SASEGT. This CDR3 has 14 residues. The chain's CDR3 is CASSTDRGDTEAFF. The CDR3 DNA reads as TGTGCCAGCTCAACCGACAGGGGAGACACTGAAGCTTTCTTT.

The chain carries TRBV20-1 and TRBJ1-2; 10 nucleotides agree with TRBD1. CDR1 is DFQATT and CDR2 is SNEGSKA in the germline V gene (reference sequence). CDR3 length: 14 residues. Germline trimming cut 6 bases from V and 4 bases from J; bases unmatched to any gene: 8. In nucleotides, the CDR3 is TGCAGTGCGAATCCCCGGGACAGGGGCTATGGCTACACCTTC. Translated: CSANPRDRGYGYTF.

The genes are TRBV20-1 and TRBJ2-2; 12 nucleotides line up with TRBD2. This CDR3 has 16 amino acids. Germline CDR1 reads DFQATT; CDR2 reads SNEGSKA (reference sequence). V lost 0 bases to trimming and J lost 6 bases; unmatched junction nucleotides: 5. The DNA of the CDR3 is TGCAGTGCTAGAGATCAGACTAGCGGGAGTTCCGGGGAGCTGTTTTTT. It specifies CSARDQTSGSSGELFF.

The chain has TRBV2 and TRBJ1-5; D unclear. Germline CDR1 reads SNHLY; CDR2 reads FYNNEI. Trimming pared 0 bases from V and 5 bases from J, leaving 11 bases between. The CDR3 is made up of 15 amino acids. CDR3 DNA sequence: TGTGCCAGCAGTGAAGCGCATGGCAGCTATCAGCCCCAGCATTTT. As protein: CASSEAHGSYQPQHF.

This clonotype occurred a few times. This chain links TRBV15 with TRBJ2-3; 8 bases fit TRBD2. The CDR3 length is 16 residues. Germline values: CDR1 LNHNV, CDR2 YYDKDF (reference sequence). Germline trimming cut 5 bases from V and 3 bases from J; bases unmatched to any gene: 10. CDR3 nucleotide sequence: TGTGCCACCAGCCTGCCGGGTAGCGGGATAACAGATACGCAGTATTTT. Translating it yields CATSLPGSGITDTQYF. The complete variable domain, with remaining parts taken from reference TRBV15 and TRBJ2-3, reads DAMVIQNPRYQVTQFGKPVTLSCSQTLNHNVMYWYQQKSSQAPKLLFHYYDKDFNNEADTPDNFQSRRPNTSFCFLDIRSPGLGDTAMYLCATSLPGSGITDTQYFGPGTRLTVL.

The rearrangement joins TRBV18 to TRBJ2-5, with a possible D match to TRBD1 (5 bases). Looked up from germline, CDR1 is KGHSH and CDR2 is LQKENI. The CDR3 is 14 amino acids. V lost 4 bases and J lost 2, with 11 bases in between. DNA for the CDR3: TGTGCCAGCTCACTTAACCAGGGACAAGAGACCCAGTACTTC. Translating it yields CASSLNQGQETQYF.

CDR3 in amino acids: CASSEDSSGRNQETQYF. CDR3 bases: TGTGCCAGCAGTGAAGACAGTAGCGGGAGGAACCAAGAGACCCAGTACTTC. The chain joins TRBV6-1 to TRBJ2-5; 10 bases map to TRBD2. The CDR3 extends over 17 amino acids. J lost 0 bases, V lost 1 base, and 5 bases had no gene match. Germline values: CDR1 MNHNS, CDR2 SASEGT.

This clonotype was counted between two and nine times. The chain is built from TRBV20-1 and TRBJ2-3; 8 positions match TRBD2. In germline, CDR1 is DFQATT, CDR2 SNEGSKA (reference sequence). J gave up 5 bases and V 3 bases, and 7 bases lay outside the gene matches. The CDR3 sequence is 14 residues long. The CDR3 reads CSASGGEGIDTQYF. In DNA form, the CDR3 reads TGCAGTGCTAGCGGGGGGGAGGGAATAGATACGCAGTATTTT.

The sample holds a few counts of this clonotype. This sequence joins TRBV27 and TRBJ2-1, with 9 bases fitting TRBD1. The germline V gene encodes CDR1 MNHEY and CDR2 SMNVEV (reference sequence). V shed 6 bases, J shed 7 bases, and the junction held 10 bases outside the gene matches. The CDR3 totals 15 residues. The CDR3 DNA sequence: TGTGCCAGCAGCGCCATGGGACAGGGTAGTAATGAGCAGTTCTTC. This translates into CASSAMGQGSNEQFF.